The 10 T cell receptor beta chains listed next were all sequenced from one sample in a study of blood T cell repertoires in COVID-19. Measured with immunoSEQ multiplex PCR; TCRdb has only the in-frame clones, and not every one. The table lists approximately 44,000 clones, just over 90% of them singletons, with roughly 0.35% in the top ten. The sequenced material came from peripheral blood. Receptors were obtained from a middle-aged man with COVID-19, enrolled during active disease.

This chain links TRBV28 with TRBJ1-1; weak D call: TRBD1 (6 bases). The germline CDR1 and CDR2 sequences are MDHEN and SYDVKM. Trimming removed 6 bases from V and 0 bases from J, with 14 bases in between. This CDR3 contains 15 residues. CDR3: CASRTLTGMNTEAFF. DNA for the CDR3: TGTGCCAGCAGGACATTGACAGGAATGAACACTGAAGCTTTCTTT.

The chain is built from TRBV5-6 and TRBJ1-4; D is uncertain. The V end lost 3 bases, the J end lost 14 bases, and 20 bases lay between the germline ends. CDR3 size: 14 residues. Germline V gene sequence: CDR1 SGHDT, CDR2 YYEEEE. The CDR3 reads CASSSTTDYLGLFF. CDR3 bases: TGTGCCAGCAGCTCGACTACGGACTACCTGGGGCTGTTTTTT.

V gene TRBV7-9 combines with J gene TRBJ1-6, with D unclear. In germline, CDR1 is SEHNR, CDR2 FQNEAQ (reference sequence). This CDR3 region has 15 residues. V was clipped by 0 bases and J by 2 bases, with 5 bases between them. The CDR3 DNA reads as TGTGCCAGCAGCTTAGCCGGGGCCTATAATTCACCCCTCCACTTT. It codes for CASSLAGAYNSPLHF. Full variable domain (remainder filled in from reference TRBV7-9 and TRBJ1-6): DTGVSQNPRHKITKRGQNVTFRCDPISEHNRLYWYRQTLGQGPEFLTYFQNEAQLEKSRLLSDRFSAERPKGSFSTLEIQRTEQGDSAMYLCASSLAGAYNSPLHFGNGTRLTVT.

The table lists this clone with a count of one. The genes are TRBV9 and TRBJ1-2; unclear D gene. CDR1 is SGDLS and CDR2 is YYNGEE in the germline V gene. Trimming pared 0 bases from V and 2 bases from J, leaving 11 bases between. The CDR3 extends over 15 amino acids. In nucleotides, the CDR3 is TGTGCCAGCAGCGTAGTGTTAGCGGGGAACTATGGCTACACCTTC. This translates into CASSVVLAGNYGYTF.

V is TRBV30 and J is TRBJ1-6; 9 nucleotides line up with TRBD1. The V gene end was trimmed by 2 bases and the J gene end by 5 bases; junction bases not matched to a gene: 10. Germline V gives CDR1 GTSNPN, CDR2 SVGIG (reference sequence). The CDR3 length is 17 residues. The CDR3 protein is CAWSLPGQGWNNSPLHF. The CDR3 nucleotides read TGTGCCTGGAGTCTCCCAGGACAGGGGTGGAATAATTCACCCCTCCACTTT.

This sequence joins TRBV5-4 and TRBJ2-2; TRBD1 is a possible D gene (5 bases). V lost 0 bases and J lost 2, with 11 bases in between. CDR3 size: 16 residues. The germline gives CDR1 SGHNT, CDR2 YYREEE (reference sequence). The CDR3 nucleotides read TGTGCCAGCAGCTTGGCCGGTCAGGGTAACACCGGGGAGCTGTTTTTT. It is translated as CASSLAGQGNTGELFF.

This clone has just one count. V usage is TRBV27 and J usage is TRBJ2-1; TRBD2 agrees at 9 bases. Germline CDR1 MNHEY, CDR2 SMNVEV (reference sequence). The CDR3 runs 15 residues. After removal of 4 bases from V and 6 bases from J, the junction contained 7 bases not matched to a gene. The CDR3 region is CASSSRLAVGNEQFF. The CDR3 DNA reads TGTGCCAGCAGTTCCCGACTAGCGGTAGGCAATGAGCAGTTCTTC.

The chain couples TRBV5-5 to TRBJ1-2, with D maybe TRBD1 (5 bases). V lost 4 bases to trimming and J lost 4 bases, with 20 bases between them. The CDR3 is 16 residues long. Per germline, CDR1 SGHKS and CDR2 YYEKEE (reference sequence). This chain's CDR3 is CASSAPGSDSGYGYTF. The DNA of the CDR3 is TGTGCCAGCAGCGCCCCCGGATCCGACAGTGGCTATGGCTACACCTTC.

This clone came up once. The V gene is TRBV7-3, the J gene TRBJ2-7; 7 bases align to TRBD1. The germline CDR1 and CDR2 sequences are SGHTA and FQGTGA. Trimming cost V 5 bases and J 0 bases; bases outside gene matches: 4. This CDR3 region has 14 residues. The CDR3 protein is CASSPRTGSYEQYF. The CDR3 DNA reads as TGTGCCAGCAGCCCCCGGACAGGCTCCTACGAGCAGTACTTC.

The rearrangement links TRBV12-3 or TRBV12-4 to TRBJ2-5, with D maybe TRBD1 (6 bases). Trimming took off 2 bases at V and 2 bases at J, with 6 bases between the two ends. The CDR3 is made up of 13 amino acids. The CDR3 is CASSLRGQETQYF. CDR3 coding DNA: TGTGCCAGCAGTTTAAGGGGGCAAGAGACCCAGTACTTC.